A single T cell receptor beta chain is shown here with its context. The data stem from a study of blood T cell repertoires in COVID-19. Study in general: Both acute and convalescent COVID-19 samples were obtained from the United States, Italy and Spain.

Trimming removed 10 bases from V and 9 bases from J, with 22 bases in between. Per germline, CDR1 ENHRY and CDR2 SYGVKD. This CDR3 comprises 14 residues. Libraries were prepared by immunoSEQ multiplex PCR; TCRdb keeps only in-frame clonotypes and omits some of them. The sample consists of under 150,000 clones, around 76% of them appearing once. Sequencing was performed on peripheral blood. The receptor comes from a man aged 60-69 years with acute or convalescent COVID-19. The V call is TRBV10-3, the J call TRBJ2-1, with D perhaps TRBD2 (7 bases). The chain's CDR3 is CANRQAGADSEQFF. The CDR3 coding sequence is TGTGCCAACCGACAGGCGGGAGCCGATAGTGAGCAGTTCTTC.